This T cell receptor beta chain was identified in a study of long-term antiretroviral therapy in people with HIV. This clone is termed medium-sized. immunoSEQ v3.0 was run at survey level. Repertoires were generated with immunoSEQ multiplex PCR, while TCRdb's copy carries only in-frame clones and drops some. The sample contains some 25,000 clones, roughly 83% of which appear only once. V shed 0 bases and J shed 2 bases, with 6 bases lying between them. The CDR3 contains 14 residues. The germline V gene encodes CDR1 SGHNT and CDR2 YYREEE (reference sequence). Sequencing used unsorted PBMCs, obtained around 4.2 years after starting antiretroviral therapy. The rearrangement joins TRBV5-4 to TRBJ1-3; D ambiguous. The sequence was obtained from a man aged 30-40 years with HIV. The CDR3: CASSLGTTGNTIYF. The CDR3 DNA reads as TGTGCCAGCAGCTTGGGGACCACTGGAAACACCATATATTTT.